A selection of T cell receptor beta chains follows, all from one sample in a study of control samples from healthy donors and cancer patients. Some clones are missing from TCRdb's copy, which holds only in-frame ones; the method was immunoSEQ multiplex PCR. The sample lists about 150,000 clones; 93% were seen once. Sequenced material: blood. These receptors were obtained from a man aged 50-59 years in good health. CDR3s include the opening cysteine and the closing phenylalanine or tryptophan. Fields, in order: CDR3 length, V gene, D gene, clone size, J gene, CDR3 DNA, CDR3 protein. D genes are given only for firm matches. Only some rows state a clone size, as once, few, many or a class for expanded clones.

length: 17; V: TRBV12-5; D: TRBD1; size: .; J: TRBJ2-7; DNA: TGTGCTAGTGCTGACGATCCGGGGACAGGGGGCAACTACGAGCAGTACTTC; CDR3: CASADDPGTGGNYEQYF
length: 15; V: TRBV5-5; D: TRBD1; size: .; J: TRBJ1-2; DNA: TGTGCCAGCAGCCCCCAGGGGGCGTTGGGGTATGGCTACACCTTC; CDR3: CASSPQGALGYGYTF
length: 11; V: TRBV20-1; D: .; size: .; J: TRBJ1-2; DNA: TGCAGTGCTACGGGCCCATTTGGCTACACCTTC; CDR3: CSATGPFGYTF
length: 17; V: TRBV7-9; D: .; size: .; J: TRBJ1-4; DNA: TGTGCCAGCAGTCGAGGCCGGACAGCTGCAACTAATGAAAAACTGTTTTTT; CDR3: CASSRGRTAATNEKLFF
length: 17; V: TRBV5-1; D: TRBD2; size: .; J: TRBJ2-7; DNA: TGCGCCAGCAGCTTGGGACTAGCGGGAAATGTAGTTTACGAGCAGTACTTC; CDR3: CASSLGLAGNVVYEQYF
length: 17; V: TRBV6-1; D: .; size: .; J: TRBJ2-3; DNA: TGTGCCAGCAGTGTGAGGGCAGGGGGAGGATACACAGATACGCAGTATTTT; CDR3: CASSVRAGGGYTDTQYF
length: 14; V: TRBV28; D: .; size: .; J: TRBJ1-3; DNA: TGTGCCAGCCGGGAGCGGGATTCTGGAAACACCATATATTTT; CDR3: CASRERDSGNTIYF
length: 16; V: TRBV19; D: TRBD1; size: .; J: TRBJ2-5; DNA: TGTGCCAGTAGTAACTACGGGACAGGGGGCGGAGAGACCCAGTACTTC; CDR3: CASSNYGTGGGETQYF
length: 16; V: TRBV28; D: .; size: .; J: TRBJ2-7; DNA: TGTGCCAGCAGTCCAGTACAGGGGTCGGAGGGATTCAAGCAGTACTTC; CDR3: CASSPVQGSEGFKQYF
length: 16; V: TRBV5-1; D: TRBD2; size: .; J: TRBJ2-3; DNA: TGCGCCAGCAGCTTGGGGGGGACTAGCTCCCCAGATACGCAGTATTTT; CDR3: CASSLGGTSSPDTQYF
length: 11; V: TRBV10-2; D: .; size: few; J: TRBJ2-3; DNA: TGCGCCAGCAAAGACACGGATACGCAGTATTTT; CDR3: CASKDTDTQYF
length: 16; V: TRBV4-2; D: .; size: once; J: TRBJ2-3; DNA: TGTGCCAGCAGCCAAGTGAGCTCTGGTTACACAGATACGCAGTATTTT; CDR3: CASSQVSSGYTDTQYF
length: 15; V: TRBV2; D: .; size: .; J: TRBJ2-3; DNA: TGTGCCAGCAGTCGCGTTCGGGTCGGCACAGATACGCAGTATTTT; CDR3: CASSRVRVGTDTQYF
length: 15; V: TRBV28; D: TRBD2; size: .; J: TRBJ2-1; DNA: TGTGCCAGCAGCACAAGACTAGCGGGGTACAATGAGCAGTTCTTC; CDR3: CASSTRLAGYNEQFF
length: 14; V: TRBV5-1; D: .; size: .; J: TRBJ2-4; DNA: TGCGCCAGCAGCTTGGCACAAGCCAAAAACATTCAGTACTTC; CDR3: CASSLAQAKNIQYF
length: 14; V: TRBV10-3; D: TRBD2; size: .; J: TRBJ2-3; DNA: TGTGCCATCAAGGCTAGCGGGAACGTAGATACGCAGTATTTT; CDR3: CAIKASGNVDTQYF
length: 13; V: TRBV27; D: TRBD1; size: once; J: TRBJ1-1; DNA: TGTGCCAGCAGTTGGACAGGGGGCCCTGAAGCTTTCTTT; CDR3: CASSWTGGPEAFF
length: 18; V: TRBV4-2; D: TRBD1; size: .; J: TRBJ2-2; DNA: TGTGCCAGCAGCCACCCTACCGGACAGGGGGGTAACACCGGGGAGCTGTTTTTT; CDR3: CASSHPTGQGGNTGELFF
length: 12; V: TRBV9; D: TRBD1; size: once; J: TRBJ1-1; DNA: TGTGCCAGCAGCGAGGGGGCAGGGGAAGCTTTCTTT; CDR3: CASSEGAGEAFF
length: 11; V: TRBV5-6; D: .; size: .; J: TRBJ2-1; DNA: TGTGCCAGCAGCGTAGCCAATGAGCAGTTCTTC; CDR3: CASSVANEQFF
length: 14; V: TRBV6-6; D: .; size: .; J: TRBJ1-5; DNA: TGTGCCAGCGACGCAGGGTATAGCAATCAGCCCCAGCATTTT; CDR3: CASDAGYSNQPQHF
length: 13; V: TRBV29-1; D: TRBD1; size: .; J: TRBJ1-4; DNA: TGCAGCGCCCGGACAGGGACTAATGAAAAACTGTTTTTT; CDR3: CSARTGTNEKLFF
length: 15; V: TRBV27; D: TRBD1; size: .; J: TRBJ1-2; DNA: TGTGCCAGCAGTTTAAGCCGGCAGGGGGGATATGGCTACACCTTC; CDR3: CASSLSRQGGYGYTF
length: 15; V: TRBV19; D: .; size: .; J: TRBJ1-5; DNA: TGTGCCAGTAAAATACAGCACTACAGCAATCAGCCCCAGCATTTT; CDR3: CASKIQHYSNQPQHF
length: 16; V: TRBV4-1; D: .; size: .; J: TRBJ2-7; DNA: TGCGCCAGCAGCCAACTTACGGGGGAAAGCCTCTACGAGCAGTACTTC; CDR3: CASSQLTGESLYEQYF
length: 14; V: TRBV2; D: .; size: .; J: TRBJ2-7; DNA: TGTGCCAGCATCCGGACAGTTCTCTCCTACGAGCAGTACTTC; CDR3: CASIRTVLSYEQYF
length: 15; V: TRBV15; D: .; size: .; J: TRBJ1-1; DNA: TGTGCCACCAGCAGGGAAATTGGGAAAAACACTGAAGCTTTCTTT; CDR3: CATSREIGKNTEAFF
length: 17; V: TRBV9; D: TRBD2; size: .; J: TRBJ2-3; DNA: TGTGCCAGCAGCGTAGGTAGCGGGAGCGGGGGCACAGATACGCAGTATTTT; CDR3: CASSVGSGSGGTDTQYF
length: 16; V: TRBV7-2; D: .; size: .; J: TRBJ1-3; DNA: TGTGCCAGCAGCTTAGTAGGGGGGAACTCTGGAAACACCATATATTTT; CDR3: CASSLVGGNSGNTIYF
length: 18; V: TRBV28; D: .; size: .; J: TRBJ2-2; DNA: TGTGCCAGCAGTCAACCTCGCCCAGGGCGATCGAACACCGGGGAGCTGTTTTTT; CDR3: CASSQPRPGRSNTGELFF
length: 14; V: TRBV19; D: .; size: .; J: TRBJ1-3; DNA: TGTGCCAGTAGTACGCAGGGTCGCAGAAACACCATATATTTT; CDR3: CASSTQGRRNTIYF
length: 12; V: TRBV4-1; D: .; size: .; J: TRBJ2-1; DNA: TGCGCCAGCAGCCAAAGGATCGATGAGCAGTTCTTC; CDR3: CASSQRIDEQFF
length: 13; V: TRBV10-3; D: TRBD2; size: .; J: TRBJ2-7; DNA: TGTGCCACCTTAGCGGGCAGCTCCTACGAGCAGTACTTC; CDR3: CATLAGSSYEQYF
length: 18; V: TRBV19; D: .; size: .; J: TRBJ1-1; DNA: TGTGCCACCTCGACCGGACGAGCAGGAGGTGGGGGGGGGACTGAAGCTTTCTTT; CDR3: CATSTGRAGGGGGTEAFF
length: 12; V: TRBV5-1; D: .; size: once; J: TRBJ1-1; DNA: TGCGCCAGCAGCTTGAACAGCATTGAAGCTTTCTTT; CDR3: CASSLNSIEAFF
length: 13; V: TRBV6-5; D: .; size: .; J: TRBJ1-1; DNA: TGTGCCAGCACCGGACAGTTGAACACTGAAGCTTTCTTT; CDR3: CASTGQLNTEAFF
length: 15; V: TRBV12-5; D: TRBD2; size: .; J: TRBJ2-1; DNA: TGTGCTAGTGCCTTGGGACTAGCGGGAATCGATGAGCAGTTCTTC; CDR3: CASALGLAGIDEQFF
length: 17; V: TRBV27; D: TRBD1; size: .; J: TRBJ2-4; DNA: TGTGCCAGCAGTTCCGGGACAGGGGGCTCCGCCAAAAACATTCAGTACTTC; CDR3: CASSSGTGGSAKNIQYF
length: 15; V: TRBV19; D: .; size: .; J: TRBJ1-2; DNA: TGTGCCAGTAGTTCCAACCTCGTTTGGGACTATGGCTACACCTTC; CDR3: CASSSNLVWDYGYTF
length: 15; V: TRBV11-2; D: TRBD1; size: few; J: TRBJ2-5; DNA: TGTGCCAGCAGCTTAGGGACAGGGGGATGGGAGACCCAGTACTTC; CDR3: CASSLGTGGWETQYF
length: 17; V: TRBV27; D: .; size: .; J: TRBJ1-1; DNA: TGTGCCAGCAGTTTATCGAGCACCGGGACACGGAACACTGAAGCTTTCTTT; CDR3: CASSLSSTGTRNTEAFF
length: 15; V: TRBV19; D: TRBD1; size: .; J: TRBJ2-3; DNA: TGTGCCAGTAGTAGGGGGACAGGGTTTACAGATACGCAGTATTTT; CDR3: CASSRGTGFTDTQYF
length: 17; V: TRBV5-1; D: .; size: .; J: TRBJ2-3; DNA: TGCGCCAGCAGCTTGGCCGCAGGGGTTGAGTTCACAGATACGCAGTATTTT; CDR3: CASSLAAGVEFTDTQYF
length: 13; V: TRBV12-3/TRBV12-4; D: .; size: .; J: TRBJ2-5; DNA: TGTGCCAGCAGTTTAGTGCCACAAGAGACCCAGTACTTC; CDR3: CASSLVPQETQYF
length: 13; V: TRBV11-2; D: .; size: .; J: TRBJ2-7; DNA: TGTGCCAGCAGCTTAGCCGGTTCCTACGAGCAGTACTTC; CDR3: CASSLAGSYEQYF
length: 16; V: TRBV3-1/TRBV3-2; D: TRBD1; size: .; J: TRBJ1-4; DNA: TGTGCCAGCAGCCAAGCCACAGGGGGAATTAATGAAAAACTGTTTTTT; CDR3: CASSQATGGINEKLFF
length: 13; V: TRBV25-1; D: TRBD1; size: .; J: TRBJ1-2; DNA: TGTGCCAGCCTGGGACAGGGGGTATATGGCTACACCTTC; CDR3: CASLGQGVYGYTF
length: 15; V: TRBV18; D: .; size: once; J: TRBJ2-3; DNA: TGTGCCAGCTCACCACAGGGGGTCGACACAGATACGCAGTATTTT; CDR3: CASSPQGVDTDTQYF
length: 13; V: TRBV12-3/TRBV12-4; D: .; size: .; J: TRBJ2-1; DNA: TGTGCCAGCAGTTTAGGCCAGGGGTTTGAGCAGTTCTTC; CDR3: CASSLGQGFEQFF
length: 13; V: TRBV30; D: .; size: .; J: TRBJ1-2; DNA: TGTGCCTGGAGCGCAACAGGGAGAGATGGCTACACCTTC; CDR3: CAWSATGRDGYTF
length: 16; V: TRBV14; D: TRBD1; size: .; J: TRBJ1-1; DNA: TGTGCCAGCAGCCAATCCCAGGGGGACAGGGCCTCTGAAGCTTTCTTT; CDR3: CASSQSQGDRASEAFF
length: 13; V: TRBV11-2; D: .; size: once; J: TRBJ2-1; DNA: TGTGCCAGCAGGGGTAGCGGATACAATGAGCAGTTCTTC; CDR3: CASRGSGYNEQFF
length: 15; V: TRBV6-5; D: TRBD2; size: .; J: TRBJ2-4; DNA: TGTGCCAGCAGTCCTGGCGGGAGCGCCAAAAACATTCAGTACTTC; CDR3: CASSPGGSAKNIQYF
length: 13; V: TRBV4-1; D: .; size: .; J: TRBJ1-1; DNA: TGCGCCAGCAGCTGGGACATGAACACTGAAGCTTTCTTT; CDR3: CASSWDMNTEAFF